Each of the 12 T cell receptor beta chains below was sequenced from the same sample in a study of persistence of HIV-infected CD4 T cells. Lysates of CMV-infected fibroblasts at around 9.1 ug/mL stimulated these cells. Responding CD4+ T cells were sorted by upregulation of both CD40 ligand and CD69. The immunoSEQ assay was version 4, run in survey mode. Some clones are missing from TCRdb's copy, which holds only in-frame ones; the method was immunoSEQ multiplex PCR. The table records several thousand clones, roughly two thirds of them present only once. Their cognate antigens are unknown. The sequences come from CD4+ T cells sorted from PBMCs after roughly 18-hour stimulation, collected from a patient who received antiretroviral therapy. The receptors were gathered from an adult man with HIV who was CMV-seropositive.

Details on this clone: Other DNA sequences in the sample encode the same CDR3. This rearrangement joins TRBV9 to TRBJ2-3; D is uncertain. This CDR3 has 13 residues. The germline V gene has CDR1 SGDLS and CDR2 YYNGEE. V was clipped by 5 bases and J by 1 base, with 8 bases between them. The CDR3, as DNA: TGTGCCAGCAGTCCTTCCCGCACAGATACGCAGTATTTT. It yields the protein CASSPSRTDTQYF.

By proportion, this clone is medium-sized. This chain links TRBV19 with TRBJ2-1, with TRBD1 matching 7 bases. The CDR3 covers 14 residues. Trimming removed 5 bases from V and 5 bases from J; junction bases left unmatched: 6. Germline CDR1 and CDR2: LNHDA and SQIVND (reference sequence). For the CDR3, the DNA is TGTGCCAGTAGTGCGGCAGGGGGAAACAATGAGCAGTTCTTC. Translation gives CASSAAGGNNEQFF.

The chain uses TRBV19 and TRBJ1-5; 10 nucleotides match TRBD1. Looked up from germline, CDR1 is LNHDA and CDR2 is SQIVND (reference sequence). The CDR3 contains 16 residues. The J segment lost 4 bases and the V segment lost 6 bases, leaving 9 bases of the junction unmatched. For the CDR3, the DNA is TGTGCCAGTAGCCGACAGGGGGCGATGGGAAATCAGCCCCAGCATTTT. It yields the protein CASSRQGAMGNQPQHF.

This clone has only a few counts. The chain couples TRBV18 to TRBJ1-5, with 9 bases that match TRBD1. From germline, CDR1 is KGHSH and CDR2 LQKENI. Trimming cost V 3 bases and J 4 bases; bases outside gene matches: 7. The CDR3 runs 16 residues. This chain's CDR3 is CASSPVAGTGNQPQHF. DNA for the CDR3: TGTGCCAGCTCACCCGTCGCCGGGACAGGGAATCAGCCCCAGCATTTT.

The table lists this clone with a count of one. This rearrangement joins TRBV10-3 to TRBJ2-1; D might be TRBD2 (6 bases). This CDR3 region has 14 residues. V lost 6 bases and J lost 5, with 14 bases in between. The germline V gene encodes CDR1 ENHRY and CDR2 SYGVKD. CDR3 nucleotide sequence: TGTGCCATCAGAGGGGAGGCGGGGAACAATGAGCAGTTCTTC. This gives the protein CAIRGEAGNNEQFF.

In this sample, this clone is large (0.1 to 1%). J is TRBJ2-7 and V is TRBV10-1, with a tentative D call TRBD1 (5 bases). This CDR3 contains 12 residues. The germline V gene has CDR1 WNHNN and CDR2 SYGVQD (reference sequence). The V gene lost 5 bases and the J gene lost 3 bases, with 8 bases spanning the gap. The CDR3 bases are TGCGCCAGCAGTAAGGGGTACTACGAGCAGTACTTC. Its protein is CASSKGYYEQYF.

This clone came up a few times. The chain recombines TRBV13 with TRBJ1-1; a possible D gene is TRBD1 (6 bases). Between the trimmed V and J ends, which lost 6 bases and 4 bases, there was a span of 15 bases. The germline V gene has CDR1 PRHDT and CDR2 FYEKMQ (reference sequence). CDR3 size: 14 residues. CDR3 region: CASRETGYRTEAFF. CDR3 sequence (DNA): TGTGCCAGCAGGGAAACAGGGTACCGCACTGAAGCTTTCTTT.

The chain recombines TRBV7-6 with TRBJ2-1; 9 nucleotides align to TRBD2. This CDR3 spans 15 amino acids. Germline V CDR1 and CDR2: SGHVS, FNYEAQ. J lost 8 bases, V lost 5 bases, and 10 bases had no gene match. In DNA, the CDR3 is TGTGCCAGCAGCCGACAGGGCGGGGGGGCGTATGAGCAGTTCTTC. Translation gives CASSRQGGGAYEQFF.

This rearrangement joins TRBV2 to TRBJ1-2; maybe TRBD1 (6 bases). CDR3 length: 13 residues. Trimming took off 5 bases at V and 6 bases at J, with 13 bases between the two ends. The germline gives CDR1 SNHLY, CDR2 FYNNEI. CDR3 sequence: CASSPGVSHGYTF. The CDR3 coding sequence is TGTGCCAGCAGTCCAGGGGTTTCACATGGCTACACCTTC.

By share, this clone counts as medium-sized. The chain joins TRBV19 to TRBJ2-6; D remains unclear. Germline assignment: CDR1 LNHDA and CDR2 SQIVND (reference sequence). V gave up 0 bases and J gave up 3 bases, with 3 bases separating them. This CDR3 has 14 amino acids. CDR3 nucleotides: TGTGCCAGTAGTATAGATCGTGGGGCCAACGTCCTGACTTTC. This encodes CASSIDRGANVLTF.

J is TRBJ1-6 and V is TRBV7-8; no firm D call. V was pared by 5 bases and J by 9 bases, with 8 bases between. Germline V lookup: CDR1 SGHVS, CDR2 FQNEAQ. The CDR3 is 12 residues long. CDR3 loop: CASSRGLSPLHF. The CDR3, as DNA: TGTGCCAGCAGCAGAGGGCTTTCACCCCTCCACTTT.

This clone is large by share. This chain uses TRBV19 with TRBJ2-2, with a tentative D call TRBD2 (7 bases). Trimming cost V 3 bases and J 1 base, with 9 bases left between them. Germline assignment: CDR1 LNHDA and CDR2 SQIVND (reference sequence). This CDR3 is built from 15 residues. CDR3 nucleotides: TGTGCCAGTAGTATGCGGGGGCAGAACACCGGGGAGCTGTTTTTT. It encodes CASSMRGQNTGELFF.